There are many counts of the clone carrying this TCR beta chain. Using its own MiXCR run on the 5' RACE reads, TCRdb lists one record per CDR3 protein. This table holds roughly 66,000 distinct CDR3 sequences, approximately 9% found once. The data were obtained in a study of early T cells in non-severe SARS-CoV-2 infection. The V segment lost 4 bases and the J segment 7 bases; nucleotides outside the gene matches: 16. The CDR3 runs 17 residues. In germline, CDR1 is MDHEN, CDR2 SYDVKM. The sequenced material came from whole blood. The sequence derives from an adult who was a healthcare worker with PCR-confirmed SARS-CoV-2 infection or an uninfected control (not recorded which). V and J are TRBV28 and TRBJ2-5, with TRBD2 matching over 9 bases. CDR3 bases: TGTGCCAGCAGTTCGCTGGGGTTTAGCGGGGGCGCGGGGACCCAGTACTTC. Encoded protein: CASSSLGFSGGAGTQYF.